These 22 T cell receptor beta chains were sequenced from one sample in a study of shared clonotypes between healthy human individuals. Sequenced by immunoSEQ multiplex PCR; TCRdb stores in-frame clones only, minus some. The sample has about 320,000 clones, more than 75% seen once. The sample taken for sequencing was memory CD8+ T cells sorted from blood. Subset specified: CD45RO+ cells pooled with CCR7-negative TemRA cells. The receptors were gathered from a man aged 18 to 29 in good health.

The rearrangement links TRBV27 to TRBJ2-5; TRBD1 might be the D (5 bases). Germline loops: CDR1 MNHEY, CDR2 SMNVEV (reference sequence). The V end lost 5 bases, the J end lost 3 bases, and 13 bases lay between the germline ends. This CDR3 has 14 amino acids. CDR3 DNA sequence: TGTGCCAGCAGTAGTTTAACAGGCAAAGAGACCCAGTACTTC. Translated, it gives CASSSLTGKETQYF.

This chain links TRBV9 with TRBJ2-3; a possible D gene is TRBD1 (6 bases). Germline lookup yields CDR1 SGDLS and CDR2 YYNGEE. This CDR3 is 16 amino acids long. Trimming stripped 0 bases from V and 0 bases from J, with 11 bases between. CDR3 DNA: TGTGCCAGCAGCGTAGGGCAGGGGCTAAGCACAGATACGCAGTATTTT. Translation gives CASSVGQGLSTDTQYF.

The chain carries TRBV7-8 and TRBJ2-1; a possible D gene is TRBD2 (6 bases). V dropped 8 bases and J dropped 5 bases, with 16 bases sitting between them. The CDR3 extends over 14 amino acids. The germline V gene encodes CDR1 SGHVS and CDR2 FQNEAQ. CDR3 nucleotide sequence: TGTGCCAGCGAGGGACTGGAGCTCCACAATGAGCAGTTCTTC. Translation gives CASEGLELHNEQFF. The full variable domain, its missing parts supplied by reference TRBV7-8 and TRBJ2-1, is GAGVSQSPRYKVAKRGQDVALRCDPISGHVSLFWYQQALGQGPEFLTYFQNEAQLDKSGLPSDRFFAERPEGSVSTLKIQRTQQEDSAVYLCASEGLELHNEQFFGPGTRLTVL.

This clone has ten or more counts. The chain couples TRBV5-4 to TRBJ2-5; 8 bases agree with TRBD2. The J segment lost 7 bases and the V segment lost 5 bases, leaving 13 bases of the junction unmatched. This CDR3 spans 15 amino acids. Germline CDR1 SGHNT, CDR2 YYREEE (reference sequence). In DNA form, the CDR3 reads TGTGCCAGCAGGGCCGGCCGGGGGGGCGATTGGACCCAGTACTTC. Translating it yields CASRAGRGGDWTQYF.

A few counts support this clone. The chain is built from TRBV27 and TRBJ1-6; 9 bases are shared with TRBD1. Trimming removed 4 bases from V and 5 bases from J; junction bases left unmatched: 3. Looked up from germline, CDR1 is MNHEY and CDR2 is SMNVEV (reference sequence). The CDR3 has 15 amino acids. This CDR3 reads CASSSWTGDNSPLHF. The CDR3 DNA reads TGTGCCAGCAGTTCTTGGACAGGGGATAATTCACCCCTCCACTTT.

This sequence joins TRBV5-1 and TRBJ1-1; 11 nucleotides line up with TRBD1. Germline V gene data show CDR1 as SGHRS and CDR2 as YFSETQ. This CDR3 has 16 residues. Unmatched junction bases numbered 6, after V lost 5 bases and J lost 0 bases. The CDR3 reads CASREGTGGVNTEAFF. The CDR3, as DNA: TGCGCCAGCAGGGAGGGGACAGGGGGTGTGAACACTGAAGCTTTCTTT.

The chain couples TRBV5-1 to TRBJ1-5; 8 bases are shared with TRBD1. The CDR3 spans 14 residues. V lost 2 bases and J lost 6; bases outside the gene matches: 4. In germline, CDR1 is SGHRS, CDR2 YFSETQ. The CDR3 is CASSFGQGGQPQHF. The CDR3 DNA follows: TGCGCCAGCAGCTTTGGACAGGGAGGTCAGCCCCAGCATTTT.

This chain links TRBV6-5 with TRBJ1-6, with 9 nucleotides matching TRBD1. The CDR3 is 15 residues long. The germline gives CDR1 MNHEY, CDR2 SVGAGI. With 5 bases clipped from V and 7 bases from J, the junction kept 6 bases outside the gene matches. CDR3: CASSMTGGSNSPLHF. CDR3 in DNA: TGTGCCAGCAGTATGACAGGGGGGTCCAATTCACCCCTCCACTTT.

The rearrangement joins TRBV6-6 to TRBJ1-2, with TRBD1 matching 8 bases. The CDR3 contains 15 residues. The germline CDR1 and CDR2 sequences are MNHNY and SVGAGI (reference sequence). Trimming took 4 bases from V and 2 from J; bases not matched to a gene: 6. This CDR3 reads CASSSDRQGNYGYTF. The CDR3 nucleotides read TGTGCCAGCAGTTCCGATCGACAGGGGAACTATGGCTACACCTTC.

The table lists this clone with a count of one. The rearrangement uses TRBV6-1 and TRBJ2-7; the D gene is possibly TRBD2 (5 bases). The CDR3 runs 16 residues. Per the germline V gene, CDR1 is MNHNS and CDR2 is SASEGT. Trimming shortened V by 2 bases and J by 6 bases, and 20 bases separated the two germline ends. The CDR3 spells CASSEPQVGLEAEQYF. DNA of the CDR3: TGTGCCAGCAGTGAACCCCAGGTAGGGTTGGAGGCCGAGCAGTACTTC.

This chain connects TRBV6-5 to TRBJ2-2; 10 nucleotides agree with TRBD1. CDR3 length: 16 residues. V lost 2 bases, J lost 4 bases, and 4 bases stayed unmatched. Germline V lookup: CDR1 MNHEY, CDR2 SVGAGI. CDR3 residues: CASSYGTGESTGELFF. In DNA, the CDR3 is TGTGCCAGCAGTTACGGGACAGGGGAGAGCACCGGGGAGCTGTTTTTT.

V gene TRBV11-2 combines with J gene TRBJ1-6; the D is unclear. Trimming stripped 2 bases from V and 3 bases from J, with 8 bases between. CDR1 is SGHAT and CDR2 is FQNNGV in the germline V gene. The CDR3 covers 15 residues. The CDR3 nucleotides read TGTGCCAGCAGCTTATACGCTCACTATAATTCACCCCTCCACTTT. Amino acid sequence: CASSLYAHYNSPLHF.

The gene calls are TRBV19 and TRBJ2-1, with 9 bases aligning to TRBD2. The CDR3 extends over 16 amino acids. Germline CDR1 reads LNHDA; CDR2 reads SQIVND (reference sequence). V shed 7 bases and J 2 bases; nucleotides not matched to a gene: 9. CDR3 loop: CASTLGGRAPYNEQFF. The CDR3 region has the DNA TGTGCCAGTACCCTGGGCGGGAGGGCCCCCTACAATGAGCAGTTCTTC.

In the case of this clone: Other DNA sequences in this specimen translate into the identical CDR3. The chain joins TRBV7-9 to TRBJ2-7; D unclear. Trimming left V 1 base short and J 3 bases short, with 7 bases between. Germline CDR1 SEHNR, CDR2 FQNEAQ (reference sequence). The CDR3 runs to 13 residues. CDR3 DNA: TGTGCCAGCAGCTTAGTGAACAGCTACGAGCAGTACTTC. Translating it yields CASSLVNSYEQYF.

The chain links TRBV27 to TRBJ1-2; weak D call: TRBD1 (6 bases). From germline, CDR1 is MNHEY and CDR2 SMNVEV (reference sequence). This CDR3 spans 15 amino acids. The germline V and J ends were trimmed by 3 bases and 4 bases, with 15 bases remaining between them. DNA of the CDR3: TGTGCCAGCAGTTTGGGAGCCGGGGGGGCCTATGGCTACACCTTC. Amino acids: CASSLGAGGAYGYTF.

This clone has just one count. The rearrangement uses TRBV11-2 and TRBJ1-1; D uncertain. CDR1 and CDR2 from the germline V gene are SGHAT and FQNNGV. V gave up 0 bases and J gave up 1 base, with 6 bases separating them. The CDR3 consists of 14 residues. The CDR3 region is CASSLDSWNTEAFF. The CDR3 DNA reads as TGTGCCAGCAGCTTAGACAGTTGGAACACTGAAGCTTTCTTT.

This chain uses TRBV5-6 with TRBJ1-2; D possibly corresponds to TRBD1 (6 bases). V lost 0 bases and J lost 6, with 12 bases in between. Germline CDR1 reads SGHDT; CDR2 reads YYEEEE. This CDR3 contains 14 residues. The CDR3 nucleotides are TGTGCCAGCAGCTTGGCCGACAGGCGAGATGGCTACACCTTC. Its translation: CASSLADRRDGYTF. The full variable domain, in which reference TRBV5-6 and TRBJ1-2 provide the parts outside the CDR3, is DAGVTQSPTHLIKTRGQQVTLRCSPKSGHDTVSWYQQALGQGPQFIFQYYEEEERQRGNFPDRFSGHQFPNYSSELNVNALLLGDSALYLCASSLADRRDGYTFGSGTRLTVV.

The chain recombines TRBV7-8 with TRBJ2-3; the match to TRBD2 covers 11 bases. Germline values: CDR1 SGHVS, CDR2 FQNEAQ. V shed 5 bases, J shed 4 bases, and the junction held 8 bases outside the gene matches. The CDR3 is 16 residues long. The CDR3 loop is CASSPPGLAGADTQYF. Written as DNA, the CDR3 is TGTGCCAGCAGCCCTCCCGGACTAGCGGGCGCAGATACGCAGTATTTT.

The chain combines TRBV21-1 with TRBJ1-1; TRBD1 reflects the table's D call only, with no check against the DNA. TRBV21-1 is listed as a pseudogene. The CDR3 consists of 11 residues. The CDR3 sequence is CASSTYIQAFF. In DNA form, the CDR3 reads TGTGCCAGCAGCACGTACATTCAGGCTTTCTTT.

The chain recombines TRBV30 with TRBJ2-3, with 7 bases matching TRBD1. In germline, CDR1 is GTSNPN, CDR2 SVGIG (reference sequence). Germline trimming cut 4 bases from V and 0 bases from J; bases unmatched to any gene: 4. The CDR3 is 14 amino acids. In DNA form, the CDR3 reads TGTGCCTGGAACGAGGGGGCCAGCACAGATACGCAGTATTTT. Translating it yields CAWNEGASTDTQYF.

The table lists this clone with a count of one. The rearrangement uses TRBV5-5 and TRBJ2-7; no clear D gene. The CDR3 runs to 13 residues. V was clipped by 3 bases and J by 2 bases, with 9 bases between them. The germline V gene has CDR1 SGHKS and CDR2 YYEKEE (reference sequence). The CDR3 DNA follows: TGTGCCAGCAGCTGGACGGTCCCCTACGAGCAGTACTTC. It yields the protein CASSWTVPYEQYF.

This clone has just a few counts. The chain combines TRBV27 with TRBJ1-1, with a weak D call TRBD1 (5 bases). Trimming shortened V by 2 bases and J by 4 bases, and 8 bases separated the two germline ends. Germline values: CDR1 MNHEY, CDR2 SMNVEV (reference sequence). CDR3 size: 13 residues. The CDR3 region is CASSLMGTTEAFF. CDR3 DNA sequence: TGTGCCAGCAGTTTAATGGGGACCACTGAAGCTTTCTTT.